The 3 T cell receptor beta chains reported below all come from one sample, sequenced in a study of early T cells in non-severe SARS-CoV-2 infection. TCRdb reprocessed the 5' RACE reads via MiXCR and lists one record per CDR3 protein. The repertoire has 25,000 to 30,000 distinct CDR3 sequences, about 4.6% of them found once; the top ten carry under 13%. The sequenced sample consisted of whole blood. Receptors were obtained from an adult who was a healthcare worker with PCR-confirmed SARS-CoV-2 infection or an uninfected control (not recorded which).

This clonotype was found a few times. V gene TRBV11-1 combines with J gene TRBJ2-1; maybe TRBD2 (5 bases). CDR3 size: 16 residues. The germline V gene encodes CDR1 SGHAT and CDR2 FQDESV (reference sequence). Deletions cut 8 bases from V and 2 bases from J, with 19 bases between. The CDR3 here is CASALFGGRTYNEQFF. The CDR3 nucleotides read TGTGCCAGCGCCCTGTTTGGCGGGCGGACCTACAATGAGCAGTTCTTC.

This clonotype was counted at least ten times. The V and J genes are TRBV6-5 and TRBJ2-2; 10 nucleotides match TRBD1. V was clipped by 5 bases and J by 8 bases; unmatched bases: 14. The germline V gene has CDR1 MNHEY and CDR2 SVGAGI. This CDR3 comprises 17 residues. The CDR3 DNA sequence: TGTGCCAGCAGTCCATTCGGGGACAGGGGCGGTTTGGGGGAGCTGTTTTTT. This translates into CASSPFGDRGGLGELFF.

This clonotype was seen more than once but under ten times. This sequence joins TRBV7-3 and TRBJ2-1, with 7 bases aligning to TRBD2. The CDR3 is 15 amino acids. CDR1 is SGHTA, CDR2 FQGTGA, per germline. Trimming at V came to 3 bases and at J to 4 bases, leaving 6 bases not matched to a gene. CDR3 region: CASSFLSAGYNEQFF. CDR3 nucleotide sequence: TGTGCCAGCAGCTTCTTATCAGCGGGGTACAATGAGCAGTTCTTC.